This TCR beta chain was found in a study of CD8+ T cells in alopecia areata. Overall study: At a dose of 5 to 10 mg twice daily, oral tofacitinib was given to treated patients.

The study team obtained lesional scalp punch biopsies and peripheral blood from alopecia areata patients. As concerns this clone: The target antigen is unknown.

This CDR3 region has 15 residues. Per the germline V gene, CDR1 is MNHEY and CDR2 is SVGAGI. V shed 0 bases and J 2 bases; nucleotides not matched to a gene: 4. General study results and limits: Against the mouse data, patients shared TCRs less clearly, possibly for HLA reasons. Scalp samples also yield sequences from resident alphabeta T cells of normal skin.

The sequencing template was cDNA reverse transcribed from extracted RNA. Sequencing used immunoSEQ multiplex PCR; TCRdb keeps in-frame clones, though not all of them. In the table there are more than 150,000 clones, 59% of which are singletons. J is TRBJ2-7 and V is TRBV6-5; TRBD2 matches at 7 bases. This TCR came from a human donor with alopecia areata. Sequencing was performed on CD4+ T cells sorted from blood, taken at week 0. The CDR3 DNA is TGTGCCAGCAGTTACTCTCTGGGAGGGGCCTACGAGCAGTACTTC. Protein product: CASSYSLGGAYEQYF.